The text below deals with one T cell receptor beta chain. TCRdb processed the RT-PCR reads anew with MiXCR; each CDR3 protein has one entry. This sample carries 500,000 to 550,000 distinct CDR3 sequences, under 8.5% of them seen once, and the ten largest clones take around 13%. The data were obtained in a study of response to subunit inactivated influenza vaccine. This CDR3 is built from 14 residues. The ends were cut back, 6 bases at V and 9 bases at J, with 20 bases in the middle. The gene calls are TRBV12-3 or TRBV12-4 and TRBJ2-5, with a possible D match to TRBD2 (6 bases). The specimen was PBMCs from blood, collected roughly 24 months after vaccination. The origin of this receptor is a man between 50 and 75 years old who received an inactivated influenza vaccine. The CDR3 DNA reads as TGTGCCAGCAGCCCTAGCGAAGAGAAAGGGTCCCAGTACTTC. This gives the protein CASSPSEEKGSQYF.